The 14 T cell receptor beta chains below were found in one sample sequenced in a study of blood T cell repertoires in COVID-19. Produced via immunoSEQ multiplex PCR; TCRdb's table is partial and in-frame only. The table lists more than 95,000 clones, 87% of them singletons. The sample consisted of peripheral blood. These receptors came from a man aged 50 or older in a cohort sampled during active COVID-19.

The chain uses TRBV5-4 and TRBJ2-2; 9 bases align to TRBD2. V shed 1 base and J 7 bases; nucleotides not matched to a gene: 8. From germline, CDR1 is SGHNT and CDR2 YYREEE (reference sequence). This CDR3 comprises 16 residues. The CDR3 here is CASSLLRGGSNGELFF. CDR3 coding DNA: TGTGCCAGCAGCTTGTTGCGGGGGGGCAGTAACGGGGAGCTGTTTTTT. The entire variable domain, with the rest obtained from reference TRBV5-4 and TRBJ2-2, is as follows: ETGVTQSPTHLIKTRGQQVTLRCSSQSGHNTVSWYQQALGQGPQFIFQYYREEENGRGNFPPRFSGLQFPNYSSELNVNALELDDSALYLCASSLLRGGSNGELFFGEGSRLTVL.

The V call is TRBV6-2 or TRBV6-3, the J call TRBJ1-1; D possibly corresponds to TRBD1 (5 bases). The CDR3 has 17 amino acids. Germline V gene sequence: CDR1 MNHEY, CDR2 SVGEGT. V gave up 4 bases and J gave up 0 bases, with 18 bases separating them. CDR3 protein: CASSSHDRKPLNTEAFF. CDR3 DNA sequence: TGTGCCAGCAGTTCCCATGACAGAAAGCCCTTGAACACTGAAGCTTTCTTT.

This chain joins TRBV5-1 and TRBJ1-5; maybe TRBD1 (5 bases). The V gene lost 5 bases and the J gene lost 5 bases, with 14 bases spanning the gap. This CDR3 is built from 14 residues. Germline-derived CDR1 and CDR2 are SGHRS and YFSETQ. The CDR3 sequence: CASRWGTGDQPQHF. The CDR3 bases are TGCGCCAGCAGGTGGGGGACGGGGGATCAGCCCCAGCATTTT.

V gene TRBV28 combines with J gene TRBJ1-5; D is unclear. The germline CDR1 and CDR2 sequences are MDHEN and SYDVKM. Between the trimmed V and J ends, which lost 5 bases and 9 bases, there was a span of 8 bases. The CDR3 is 11 amino acids. This CDR3 is CASSAGMPQHF. The CDR3 region has the DNA TGTGCCAGCAGTGCGGGTATGCCCCAGCATTTT.

The chain combines TRBV28 with TRBJ2-3, with 11 bases that match TRBD2. From germline, CDR1 is MDHEN and CDR2 SYDVKM. This CDR3 has 15 residues. Trimming removed 7 bases from V and 4 bases from J; junction bases left unmatched: 7. In DNA, the CDR3 is TGTGCCAGCAACCTACTAGCGGGGGTTCCAGATACGCAGTATTTT. Its protein product is CASNLLAGVPDTQYF.

V gene TRBV7-2 combines with J gene TRBJ1-2, with TRBD1 matching 8 bases. The CDR3 extends over 14 amino acids. CDR1 and CDR2 from the germline V gene are SGHTA and FQGNSA. The ends lost 5 bases at V and 5 bases at J; junction bases unmatched: 7. The CDR3 loop is CASSAGQAPYGYTF. As DNA, the CDR3 is TGTGCCAGCAGCGCGGGACAGGCGCCATATGGCTACACCTTC.

CDR3 region: CASSIGGDPRGYTF. Here the CDR3 DNA reads TGTGCCAGTAGTATTGGCGGGGACCCCAGGGGCTACACCTTC. This chain joins TRBV19 and TRBJ1-2, with a possible D match to TRBD1 (5 bases). This CDR3 region has 14 residues. Germline V gene data show CDR1 as LNHDA and CDR2 as SQIVND (reference sequence). Trimming took off 3 bases at V and 8 bases at J, with 16 bases between the two ends. Using reference TRBV19 and TRBJ1-2 for the parts outside the CDR3, the full variable domain is DGGITQSPKYLFRKEGQNVTLSCEQNLNHDAMYWYRQDPGQGLRLIYYSQIVNDFQKGDIAEGYSVSREKKESFPLTVTSAQKNPTAFYLCASSIGGDPRGYTFGSGTRLTVV.

The genes are TRBV6-2 or TRBV6-3 and TRBJ1-2; D gene unclear. Germline loops: CDR1 MNHEY, CDR2 SVGEGT. V was pared by 5 bases and J by 0 bases, with 10 bases between. The CDR3 is 14 residues long. CDR3 protein: CASSQGLSNYGYTF. In nucleotides, the CDR3 is TGTGCCAGCAGTCAAGGACTCTCTAACTATGGCTACACCTTC.

The J gene is TRBJ1-1, the V gene TRBV19; D is unclear. Germline assignment: CDR1 LNHDA and CDR2 SQIVND (reference sequence). V was pared by 1 base and J by 5 bases, with 8 bases between. The CDR3 is 13 amino acids. CDR3 bases: TGTGCCAGTAGTATAGCCCTCGGGACTGAAGCTTTCTTT. Translation gives CASSIALGTEAFF.

This CDR3 reads CASSFGTGVYNEQYV. The DNA of the CDR3 is TGTGCCAGCAGCTTCGGGACAGGGGTCTATAACGAGCAGTACGTC. This chain uses TRBV5-5 with TRBJ2-7; 10 positions agree with TRBD1. The CDR3 covers 15 residues. Losses at the gene ends were 2 bases for V and 5 bases for J; bases not matched to a gene: 7. CDR1 is SGHKS, CDR2 YYEKEE, per germline (reference sequence).

The V and J genes are TRBV5-4 and TRBJ2-5, with TRBD1 as a possible D gene (6 bases). V lost 4 bases and J 3 bases, leaving 13 bases between the germline ends. CDR3 length: 14 amino acids. Germline CDR1 is SGHNT and CDR2 is YYREEE (reference sequence). The CDR3 nucleotides read TGTGCCAGCAGCCGTTTGGACAGTGAAGAGACCCAGTACTTC. Translating gives CASSRLDSEETQYF.

V usage is TRBV27 and J usage is TRBJ2-1; possibly TRBD2 for D (5 bases). CDR3 length: 15 amino acids. CDR1 MNHEY and CDR2 SMNVEV come from the germline V gene (reference sequence). V was pared by 1 base and J by 7 bases, with 14 bases between. CDR3 DNA sequence: TGTGCCAGCAGTTTATGGCCGGGAATGGGGAATGAGCAGTTCTTC. Protein product: CASSLWPGMGNEQFF.

V usage is TRBV6-2 or TRBV6-3 and J usage is TRBJ2-3; 10 positions match TRBD2. Trimming at V came to 2 bases and at J to 2 bases, leaving 4 bases not matched to a gene. The CDR3 contains 16 residues. The germline gives CDR1 MNHEY, CDR2 SVGEGT. The CDR3 DNA reads as TGTGCCAGCAGTTACCAGCGGGGGGGCTCCACAGATACGCAGTATTTT. Amino acid sequence: CASSYQRGGSTDTQYF.

This chain links TRBV19 with TRBJ2-3, with D possibly matching TRBD2 (5 bases). Germline values: CDR1 LNHDA, CDR2 SQIVND (reference sequence). Trimming cost V 7 bases and J 3 bases, with 11 bases left between them. This CDR3 is 13 amino acids long. CDR3 protein: CASKTGMTDTQYF. CDR3 in DNA: TGTGCCAGTAAAACGGGAATGACAGATACGCAGTATTTT.